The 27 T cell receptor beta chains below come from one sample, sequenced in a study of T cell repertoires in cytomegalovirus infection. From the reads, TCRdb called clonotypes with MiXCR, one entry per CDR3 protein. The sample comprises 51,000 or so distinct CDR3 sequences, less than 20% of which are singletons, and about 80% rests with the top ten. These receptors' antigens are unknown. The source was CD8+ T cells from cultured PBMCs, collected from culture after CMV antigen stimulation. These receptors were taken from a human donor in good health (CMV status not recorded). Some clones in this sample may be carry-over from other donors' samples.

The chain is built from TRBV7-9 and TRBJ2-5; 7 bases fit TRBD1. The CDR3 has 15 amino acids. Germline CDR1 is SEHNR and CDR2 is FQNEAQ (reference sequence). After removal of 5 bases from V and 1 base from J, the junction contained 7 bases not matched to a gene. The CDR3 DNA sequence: TGTGCCAGCAGCCCGACCGGGACAGCCCAAGAGACCCAGTACTTC. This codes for CASSPTGTAQETQYF. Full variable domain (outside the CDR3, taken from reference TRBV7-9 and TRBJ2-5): DTGVSQNPRHKITKRGQNVTFRCDPISEHNRLYWYRQTLGQGPEFLTYFQNEAQLEKSRLLSDRFSAERPKGSFSTLEIQRTEQGDSAMYLCASSPTGTAQETQYFGPGTRLLVL.

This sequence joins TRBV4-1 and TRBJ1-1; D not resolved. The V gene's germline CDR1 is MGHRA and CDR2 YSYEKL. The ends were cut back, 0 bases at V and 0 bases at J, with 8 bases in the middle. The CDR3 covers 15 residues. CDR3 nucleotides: TGCGCCAGCAGCCAAGACAAAGGGATGAACACTGAAGCTTTCTTT. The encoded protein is CASSQDKGMNTEAFF.

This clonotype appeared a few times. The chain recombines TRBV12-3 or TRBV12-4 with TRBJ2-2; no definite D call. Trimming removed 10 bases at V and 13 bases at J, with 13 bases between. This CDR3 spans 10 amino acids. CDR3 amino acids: CAIKGSGLFF. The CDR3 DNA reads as TGTGCCATCAAAGGGTCTGGGCTGTTTTTT.

The CDR3 coding sequence is TGTGCCAGCAGCCCCCGACAGGGTGGGACTGAAGCTTTCTTT. Amino acids: CASSPRQGGTEAFF. This rearrangement joins TRBV7-2 to TRBJ1-1, with 7 bases fitting TRBD1. This CDR3 contains 14 residues. Trimming removed 5 bases from V and 5 bases from J; junction bases left unmatched: 8. Germline lookup yields CDR1 SGHTA and CDR2 FQGNSA.

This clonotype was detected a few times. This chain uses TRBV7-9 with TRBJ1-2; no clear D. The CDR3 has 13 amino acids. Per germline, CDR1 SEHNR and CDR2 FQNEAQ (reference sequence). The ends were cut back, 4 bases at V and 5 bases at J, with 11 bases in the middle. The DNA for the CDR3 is TGTGCCAGCAGCTCCGCAGTCAAGTATGGCTACACCTTC. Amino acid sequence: CASSSAVKYGYTF. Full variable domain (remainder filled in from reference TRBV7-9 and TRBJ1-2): DTGVSQNPRHKITKRGQNVTFRCDPISEHNRLYWYRQTLGQGPEFLTYFQNEAQLEKSRLLSDRFSAERPKGSFSTLEIQRTEQGDSAMYLCASSSAVKYGYTFGSGTRLTVV.

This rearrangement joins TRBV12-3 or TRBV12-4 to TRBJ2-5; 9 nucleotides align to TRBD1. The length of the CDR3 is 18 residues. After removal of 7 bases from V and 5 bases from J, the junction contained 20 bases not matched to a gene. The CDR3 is CASNGVRDRDRPGETQYF. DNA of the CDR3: TGTGCCAGCAATGGCGTCCGGGACAGGGATAGACCTGGGGAGACCCAGTACTTC.

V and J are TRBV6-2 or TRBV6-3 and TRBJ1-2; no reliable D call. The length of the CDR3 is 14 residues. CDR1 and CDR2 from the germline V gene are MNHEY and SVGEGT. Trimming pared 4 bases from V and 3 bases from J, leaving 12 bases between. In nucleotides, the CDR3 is TGTGCCAGCAGTTTTGAGCAGGTCTACTATGGCTACACCTTC. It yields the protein CASSFEQVYYGYTF.

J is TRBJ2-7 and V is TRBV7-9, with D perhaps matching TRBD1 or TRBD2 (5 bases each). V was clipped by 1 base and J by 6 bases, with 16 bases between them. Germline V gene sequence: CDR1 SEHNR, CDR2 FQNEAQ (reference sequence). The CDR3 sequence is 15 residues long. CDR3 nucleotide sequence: TGTGCCAGCAGCTTAGGGGGCTCCTTAGGGAGCGAGCAGTACTTC. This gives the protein CASSLGGSLGSEQYF.

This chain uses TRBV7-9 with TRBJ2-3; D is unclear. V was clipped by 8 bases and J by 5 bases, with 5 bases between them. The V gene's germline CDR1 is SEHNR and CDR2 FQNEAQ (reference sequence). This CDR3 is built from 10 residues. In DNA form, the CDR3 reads TGTGCCAGCTTAGGAGATACGCAGTATTTT. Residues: CASLGDTQYF.

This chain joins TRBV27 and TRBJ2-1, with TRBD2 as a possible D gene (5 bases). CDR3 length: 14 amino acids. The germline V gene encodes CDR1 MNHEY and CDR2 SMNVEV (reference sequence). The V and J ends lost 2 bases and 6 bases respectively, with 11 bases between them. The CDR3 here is CASSLRPTSNEQFF. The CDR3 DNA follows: TGTGCCAGCAGTTTAAGGCCAACTAGCAATGAGCAGTTCTTC.

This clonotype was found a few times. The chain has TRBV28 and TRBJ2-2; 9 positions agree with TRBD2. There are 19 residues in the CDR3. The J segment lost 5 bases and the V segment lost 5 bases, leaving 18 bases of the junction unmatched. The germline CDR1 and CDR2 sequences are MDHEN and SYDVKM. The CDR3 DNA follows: TGTGCCAGCAGTATAGAGTTGGGGATGCGGGGGGGCCCAACCGGGGAGCTGTTTTTT. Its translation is CASSIELGMRGGPTGELFF.

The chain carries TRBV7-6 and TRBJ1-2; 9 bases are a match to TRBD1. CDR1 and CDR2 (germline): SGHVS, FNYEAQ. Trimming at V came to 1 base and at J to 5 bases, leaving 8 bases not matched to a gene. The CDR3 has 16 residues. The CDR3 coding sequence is TGTGCCAGCAGCTTAGGCACAGGGGGCTACGGTTATGGCTACACCTTC. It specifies CASSLGTGGYGYGYTF.

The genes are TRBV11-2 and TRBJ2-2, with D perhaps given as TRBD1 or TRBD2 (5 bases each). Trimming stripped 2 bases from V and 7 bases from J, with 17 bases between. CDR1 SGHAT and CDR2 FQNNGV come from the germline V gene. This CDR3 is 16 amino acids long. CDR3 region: CASSLILLGADGELFF. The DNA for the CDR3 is TGTGCCAGCAGCTTAATTTTACTCGGGGCCGACGGGGAGCTGTTTTTT. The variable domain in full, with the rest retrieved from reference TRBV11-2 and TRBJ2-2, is EAGVAQSPRYKIIEKRQSVAFWCNPISGHATLYWYQQILGQGPKLLIQFQNNGVVDDSQLPKDRFSAERLKGVDSTLKIQPAKLEDSAVYLCASSLILLGADGELFFGEGSRLTVL.

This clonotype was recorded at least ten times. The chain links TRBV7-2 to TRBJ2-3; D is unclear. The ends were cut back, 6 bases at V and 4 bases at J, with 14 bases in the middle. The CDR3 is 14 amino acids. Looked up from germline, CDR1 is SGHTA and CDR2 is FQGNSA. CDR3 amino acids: CASSSRSHSDTQYF. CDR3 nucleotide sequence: TGTGCCAGCAGTTCTAGGTCCCACTCAGATACGCAGTATTTT.

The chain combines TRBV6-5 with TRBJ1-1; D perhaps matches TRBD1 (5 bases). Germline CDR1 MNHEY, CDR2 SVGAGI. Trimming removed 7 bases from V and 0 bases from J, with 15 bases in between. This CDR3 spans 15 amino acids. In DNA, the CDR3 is TGTGCCAGCACTATATCTGCAGGGCTGAACACTGAAGCTTTCTTT. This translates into CASTISAGLNTEAFF.

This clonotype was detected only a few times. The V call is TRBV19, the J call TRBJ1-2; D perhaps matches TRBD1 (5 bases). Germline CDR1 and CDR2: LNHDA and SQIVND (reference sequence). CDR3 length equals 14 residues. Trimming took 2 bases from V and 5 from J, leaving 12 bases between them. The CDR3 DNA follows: TGTGCCAGTAGTATAACGGGGCCGACTTATGGCTACACCTTC. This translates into CASSITGPTYGYTF.

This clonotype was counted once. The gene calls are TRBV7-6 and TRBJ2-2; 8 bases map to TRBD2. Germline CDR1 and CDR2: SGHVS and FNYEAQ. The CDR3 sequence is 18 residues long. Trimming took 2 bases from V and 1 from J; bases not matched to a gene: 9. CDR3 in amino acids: CASSLRSGGVLNTGELFF. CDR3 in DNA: TGTGCCAGCAGCTTAAGGAGCGGGGGAGTATTGAACACCGGGGAGCTGTTTTTT.

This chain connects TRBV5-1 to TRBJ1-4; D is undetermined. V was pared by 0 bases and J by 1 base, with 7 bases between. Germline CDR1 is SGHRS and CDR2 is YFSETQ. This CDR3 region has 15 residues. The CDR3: CASSLEGQTNEKLFF. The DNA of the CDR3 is TGCGCCAGCAGCTTGGAAGGGCAAACTAATGAAAAACTGTTTTTT.

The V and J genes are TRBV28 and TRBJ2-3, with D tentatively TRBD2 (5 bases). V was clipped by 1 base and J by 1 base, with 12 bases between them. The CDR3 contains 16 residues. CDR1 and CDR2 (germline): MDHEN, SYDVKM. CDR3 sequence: CASSLFLASRTDTQYF. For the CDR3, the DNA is TGTGCCAGCAGTTTATTTTTAGCGTCTCGCACAGATACGCAGTATTTT.

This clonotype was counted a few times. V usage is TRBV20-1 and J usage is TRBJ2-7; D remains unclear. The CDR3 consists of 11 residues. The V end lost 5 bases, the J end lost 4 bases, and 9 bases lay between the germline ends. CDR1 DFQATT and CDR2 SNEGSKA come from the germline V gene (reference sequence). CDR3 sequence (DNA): TGCAGTGCTTTCGATGGGTACGAGCAGTACTTC. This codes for CSAFDGYEQYF.

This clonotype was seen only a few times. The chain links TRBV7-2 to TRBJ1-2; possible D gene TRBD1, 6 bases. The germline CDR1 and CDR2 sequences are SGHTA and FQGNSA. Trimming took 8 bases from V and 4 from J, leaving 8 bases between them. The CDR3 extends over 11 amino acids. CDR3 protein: CASLQGYGYTF. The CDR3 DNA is TGTGCCAGCTTACAGGGCTATGGCTACACCTTC.

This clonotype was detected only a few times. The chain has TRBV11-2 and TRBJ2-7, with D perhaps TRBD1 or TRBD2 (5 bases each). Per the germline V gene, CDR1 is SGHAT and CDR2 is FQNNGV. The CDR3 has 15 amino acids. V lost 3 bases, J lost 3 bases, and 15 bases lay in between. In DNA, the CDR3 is TGTGCCAGCAGCTTCCCCGGGACCTCCTACTACGAGCAGTACTTC. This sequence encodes CASSFPGTSYYEQYF.

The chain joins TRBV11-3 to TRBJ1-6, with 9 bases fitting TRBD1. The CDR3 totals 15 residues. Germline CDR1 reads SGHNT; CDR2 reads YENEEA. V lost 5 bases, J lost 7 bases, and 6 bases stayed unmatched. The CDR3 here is CASSNGTGKNSPLHF. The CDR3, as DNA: TGTGCCAGCAGCAACGGGACAGGGAAAAATTCACCCCTCCACTTT.

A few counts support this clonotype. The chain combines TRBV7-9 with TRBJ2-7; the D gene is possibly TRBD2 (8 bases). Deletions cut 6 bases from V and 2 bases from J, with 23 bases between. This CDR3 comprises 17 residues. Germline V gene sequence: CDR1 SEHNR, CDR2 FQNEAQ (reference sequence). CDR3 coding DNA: TGTGCCAGCAGTTACTCGGGGGGGGGACAGCTAACCTACGAGCAGTACTTC. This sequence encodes CASSYSGGGQLTYEQYF.

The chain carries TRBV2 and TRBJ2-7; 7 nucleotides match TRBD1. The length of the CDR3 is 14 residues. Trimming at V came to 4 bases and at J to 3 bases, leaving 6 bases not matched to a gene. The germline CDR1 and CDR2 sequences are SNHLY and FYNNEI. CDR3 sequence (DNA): TGTGCCAGCAGTGCTCGGGACAGCTACTACGAGCAGTACTTC. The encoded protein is CASSARDSYYEQYF. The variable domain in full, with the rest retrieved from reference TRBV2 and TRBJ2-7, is EPEVTQTPSHQVTQMGQEVILRCVPISNHLYFYWYRQILGQKVEFLVSFYNNEISEKSEIFDDQFSVERPDGSNFTLKIRSTKLEDSAMYFCASSARDSYYEQYFGPGTRLTVT.

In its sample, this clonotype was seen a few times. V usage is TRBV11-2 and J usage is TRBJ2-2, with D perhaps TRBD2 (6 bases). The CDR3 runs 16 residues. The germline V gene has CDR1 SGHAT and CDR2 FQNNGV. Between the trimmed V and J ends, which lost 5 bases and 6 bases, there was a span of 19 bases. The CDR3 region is CASSPSRVGGPGELFF. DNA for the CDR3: TGTGCCAGCAGCCCATCCCGAGTGGGGGGTCCCGGGGAGCTGTTTTTT.

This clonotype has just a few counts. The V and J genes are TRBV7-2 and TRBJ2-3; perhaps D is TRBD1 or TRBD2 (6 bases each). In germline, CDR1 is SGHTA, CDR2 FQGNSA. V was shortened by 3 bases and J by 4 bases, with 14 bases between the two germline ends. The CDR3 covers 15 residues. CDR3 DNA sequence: TGTGCCAGCAGCTTCAGGAGGGGGATCTCAGATACGCAGTATTTT. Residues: CASSFRRGISDTQYF.